Reported below is one T cell receptor beta chain. The antigen is undetermined. The data belong to a study of T cell clones after liver transplantation. Looking at the study overall: A pre-transplant mixed lymphocyte reaction with TCRbeta sequencing defined graft-donor-reactive clones followed in post-transplant blood. At least one year of complete immunosuppression withdrawal without enzymes over twice normal defined tolerance.

Sequencing was performed with immunoSEQ multiplex PCR; in TCRdb, only in-frame clones are kept and a portion is missing. The sample has some 15,000 clones, less than 85% seen once. Germline CDR1 is SGHVS and CDR2 is FNYEAQ. This CDR3 contains 19 residues. V lost 0 bases to trimming and J lost 2 bases; unmatched junction nucleotides: 15. The study's findings and limits: Graft donor-reactive T cells may have migrated into the graft rather than being deleted.

The sequence derives from a human patient who received a liver transplant. The T cells may come from the graft donor. Sequenced here: CD8+ T cells from blood, sampled 47 months after liver transplant. The V and J genes are TRBV7-6 and TRBJ2-5, with 7 bases fitting TRBD2. Written as DNA, the CDR3 is TGTGCCAGCAGCTTAGCGCCCCTTGGAATAGCGGGTCAACAAGAGACCCAGTACTTC. This sequence encodes CASSLAPLGIAGQQETQYF. The full variable domain, completed using reference TRBV7-6 and TRBJ2-5, is GAGVSQSPRYKVTKRGQDVALRCDPISGHVSLYWYRQALGQGPEFLTYFNYEAQQDKSGLPNDRFSAERPEGSISTLTIQRTEQRDSAMYRCASSLAPLGIAGQQETQYFGPGTRLLVL.